This TCR beta chain was identified during a study of shared clonotypes between healthy human individuals. TCRdb's table, derived via immunoSEQ multiplex PCR, lists solely in-frame clones and lacks some. The sample has 700,000 to 950,000 clones; just over 95% are singletons. Turning to this clone: Antigen: not known.

Terminally differentiated effector memory CD45RA+ cells were excluded by CCR7 positive selection of CD45RO-negative cells. The length of the CDR3 is 16 residues. V shed 3 bases and J shed 2 bases, with 14 bases lying between them. CDR1 is MNHEY, CDR2 SMNVEV, per germline (reference sequence). Notes on the study in general: An expected dependence of interdonor clonotype sharing on sequencing depth was noted.

The gene calls are TRBV27 and TRBJ2-1; D remains unclear. The receptor was derived from a man aged 25 to 40 in good health. Sequencing input: naive CD8+ T cells sorted from blood. The CDR3 spells CASSFLRESAYNEQFF. The CDR3 nucleotides read TGTGCCAGCAGTTTTCTAAGGGAATCGGCCTACAATGAGCAGTTCTTC.